The 30 T cell receptor beta chains presented below share a single source sample, sequenced in a study of T cells in Graves' hyperthyroidism and ophthalmopathy (dated by TCRdb to the late 2010s). Libraries came from multiplex PCR. The reads were generated on an Illumina HiSeq 2000. The TCR beta CDR3 regions were amplified from RNA transcripts. A first-round RT-PCR of the TCR CDR3 used the HTBI primer set with the Qiagen OneStep RT-PCR kit. TCRdb handled the public reads itself, with Q25 trimming in fastp and clone calling in MiXCR, and kept productive beta chains. For every CDR3 protein sequence, its rows merge into one entry that carries the most common genes and DNA. Across this sample there are about 620,000 distinct CDR3 sequences, with 15% to 20% seen only once. Together, the top ten hold 3.5% to 4% of the sample. The sequencing input was blood. All receptors derive from a woman aged 30 to 39 with Graves' hyperthyroidism.

This rearrangement joins TRBV20-1 to TRBJ1-5; 9 bases map to TRBD1. V was pared by 6 bases and J by 5 bases, with 8 bases of the junction left unmatched. The CDR3 runs 14 residues. Germline V gives CDR1 DFQATT, CDR2 SNEGSKA (reference sequence). In DNA form, the CDR3 reads TGCAGTGCGAGGCCGGGACAGGGCCATCAGCCCCAGCATTTT. Residues: CSARPGQGHQPQHF.

The V call is TRBV20-1, the J call TRBJ1-1; no definite D call. This CDR3 spans 11 amino acids. Looked up from germline, CDR1 is DFQATT and CDR2 is SNEGSKA (reference sequence). Trimming cost V 4 bases and J 3 bases, with 6 bases left between them. The CDR3 region has the DNA TGCAGTGCTACCTCCTACACTGAAGCTTTCTTT. This encodes CSATSYTEAFF.

V gene TRBV9 combines with J gene TRBJ1-6; D is possibly TRBD1 (5 bases). With 0 bases removed from V and 9 bases from J, the gap between germline ends came to 13 bases. This CDR3 has 15 amino acids. CDR1 is SGDLS, CDR2 YYNGEE, per germline. The CDR3 nucleotides are TGTGCCAGCAGCGTAGGGGGCGCCGGGAGTTCACCCCTCCACTTT. Translating gives CASSVGGAGSSPLHF. Full variable domain (rest looked up from reference TRBV9 and TRBJ1-6): DSGVTQTPKHLITATGQRVTLRCSPRSGDLSVYWYQQSLDQGLQFLIQYYNGEERAKGNILERFSAQQFPDLHSELNLSSLELGDSALYFCASSVGGAGSSPLHFGNGTRLTVT.

This clonotype was found many times. The rearrangement links TRBV27 to TRBJ2-7; 9 bases match TRBD1. The CDR3 is 15 amino acids. The V gene's germline CDR1 is MNHEY and CDR2 SMNVEV (reference sequence). The ends lost 5 bases at V and 0 bases at J; junction bases unmatched: 5. The CDR3 sequence: CASSTGTGPSYEQYF. As DNA, the CDR3 is TGTGCCAGCAGTACCGGGACAGGGCCCTCCTACGAGCAGTACTTC.

As for this clonotype: At one boundary the junction diverges from the germline segment, which might be a read error. This chain connects TRBV7-9 to TRBJ2-5; 11 bases are shared with TRBD2. The CDR3 contains 17 residues. Germline V gives CDR1 SEHNR, CDR2 FQNEAQ (reference sequence). CDR3 amino acids: CASSPRLAGSTQETQYF. Written as DNA, the CDR3 is TGCGCCAGCAGCCCCCGACTAGCGGGGTCCACACAAGAGACCCAGTACTTC.

This clonotype was seen repeatedly, ten times or more. The chain joins TRBV2 to TRBJ2-7, with 7 bases matching TRBD2. This CDR3 is built from 15 residues. Germline lookup yields CDR1 SNHLY and CDR2 FYNNEI. Germline trimming cut 1 base from V and 3 bases from J; bases unmatched to any gene: 6. This CDR3 is CASSEDTGLSYEQYF. Here the CDR3 DNA reads TGTGCCAGCAGTGAAGATACGGGACTAAGCTACGAGCAGTACTTC.

With respect to this clonotype: A much larger clone differs by one base, so this may be a read error. The gene calls are TRBV12-5 and TRBJ2-1; 10 positions match TRBD1. The CDR3 is 16 residues long. V lost 6 bases to trimming and J lost 12 bases; unmatched junction nucleotides: 17. Germline CDR1 is LGHNT and CDR2 is FRNRAP. The CDR3 DNA follows: TGTGCTAGTGGCCCCGGGGGGACAGGGGCGGTTATTGGGCAGTTCTTC. Encoded protein: CASGPGGTGAVIGQFF.

This clonotype was picked up many times. The chain carries TRBV12-3 or TRBV12-4 and TRBJ1-1; 10 bases line up with TRBD1. This CDR3 has 15 amino acids. The V gene end was trimmed by 8 bases and the J gene end by 5 bases; junction bases not matched to a gene: 11. This CDR3 is CASLRQGAGWTEAFF. The CDR3 DNA reads TGTGCCAGCCTTAGACAGGGGGCGGGCTGGACTGAAGCTTTCTTT.

There are a few counts of this clonotype. The chain combines TRBV9 with TRBJ2-2, with a tentative D call TRBD1 (5 bases). Germline CDR1 and CDR2: SGDLS and YYNGEE. The CDR3 length is 13 residues. The germline V and J ends were trimmed by 3 bases and 4 bases, with 7 bases remaining between them. The CDR3 bases are TGTGCCAGCAGCGCGACAGTCACCGGGGAGCTGTTTTTT. Protein sequence: CASSATVTGELFF.

The chain uses TRBV20-1 and TRBJ1-1; D is perhaps TRBD1 (5 bases). Germline V gene sequence: CDR1 DFQATT, CDR2 SNEGSKA (reference sequence). The CDR3 is 14 amino acids. Trimming removed 1 base at V and 0 bases at J, with 9 bases between. CDR3 in DNA: TGCAGTGCTAGAGTCGACAGAGTGAACACTGAAGCTTTCTTT. This encodes CSARVDRVNTEAFF.

This clonotype appeared a few times. The V and J genes are TRBV11-3 and TRBJ2-2; D remains ambiguous. CDR3 length: 14 residues. V was shortened by 3 bases and J by 5 bases, with 10 bases between the two germline ends. The germline gives CDR1 SGHNT, CDR2 YENEEA. The CDR3 nucleotides are TGTGCCAGCAGCTTTTGGGGTTCGACCGGGGAGCTGTTTTTT. Protein product: CASSFWGSTGELFF.

The chain recombines TRBV3-1 with TRBJ2-2; 8 nucleotides align to TRBD1. Trimming at V came to 0 bases and at J to 0 bases, leaving 6 bases not matched to a gene. The CDR3 totals 18 residues. The germline V gene encodes CDR1 LGHDT and CDR2 YNNKEL (reference sequence). CDR3 protein: CASSQEGRDRSNTGELFF. The CDR3 DNA is TGTGCCAGCAGCCAAGAGGGCCGGGACAGGTCGAACACCGGGGAGCTGTTTTTT.

As regards this clonotype: A much larger clone sits a single nucleotide away, making a read error possible. V and J are TRBV27 and TRBJ2-1; 8 nucleotides agree with TRBD2. Per the germline V gene, CDR1 is MNHEY and CDR2 is SMNVEV (reference sequence). The CDR3 extends over 17 amino acids. The chain's CDR3 is CTSSLFPGLASRNEQFF. DNA of the CDR3: TGTACCAGCAGTTTATTCCCCGGACTAGCATCTAGAAATGAGCAGTTCTTC.

This clonotype was recorded at least ten times. The gene calls are TRBV20-1 and TRBJ2-7; maybe TRBD2 (6 bases). Germline V lookup: CDR1 DFQATT, CDR2 SNEGSKA (reference sequence). CDR3 length: 12 residues. Trimming stripped 3 bases from V and 3 bases from J, with 9 bases between. CDR3 in amino acids: CSASGTYYEQYF. Here the CDR3 DNA reads TGCAGTGCTAGCGGGACTTACTACGAGCAGTACTTC.

This clonotype was recorded at least ten times. The rearrangement uses TRBV6-1 and TRBJ2-1; D uncertain. Germline V gene lookup returns CDR1 MNHNS and CDR2 SASEGT. CDR3 length: 13 residues. V was trimmed by 5 bases and J by 9 bases, leaving 14 bases between them. In DNA form, the CDR3 reads TGTGCCAGCAGTAGGAAATCGGGTAGTGAGCAGTTCTTC. Amino acid sequence: CASSRKSGSEQFF.

This clonotype has only a few counts. The rearrangement joins TRBV6-6 to TRBJ2-5, with a tentative D call TRBD2 (5 bases). CDR3 length: 15 amino acids. The V gene lost 0 bases and the J gene lost 3 bases, with 11 bases spanning the gap. Germline CDR1 reads MNHNY; CDR2 reads SVGAGI (reference sequence). The CDR3 DNA is TGTGCCAGCAGTTACTCACCGGGATTAGAAGAGACCCAGTACTTC. Translation: CASSYSPGLEETQYF.

This chain joins TRBV7-3 and TRBJ2-1; the match to TRBD2 covers 9 bases. From germline, CDR1 is SGHTA and CDR2 FQGTGA. This CDR3 contains 17 residues. V shed 2 bases and J 3 bases; nucleotides not matched to a gene: 8. CDR3 sequence reads: CASSLGLAGDFYNEQFF. CDR3 coding DNA: TGTGCCAGCAGCTTAGGGTTAGCGGGAGACTTCTACAATGAGCAGTTCTTC.

Points on this clonotype: A much larger clone differs by one base, so this may be a read error. The chain carries TRBV28 and TRBJ1-4, with 7 nucleotides matching TRBD1. The CDR3 sequence is 15 residues long. Germline V gives CDR1 MDHEN, CDR2 SYDVKM. CDR3 residues: CASTIYRGGREKLVF. The CDR3 DNA reads as TGTGCCAGCACGATTTACAGGGGTGGACGCGAAAAACTGGTTTTT.

The V gene is TRBV20-1, the J gene TRBJ2-1, with 13 bases fitting TRBD2. Germline CDR1 and CDR2: DFQATT and SNEGSKA (reference sequence). The CDR3 consists of 19 residues. The J segment lost 1 base and the V segment lost 6 bases, leaving 15 bases of the junction unmatched. The CDR3 reads CSAPRPLAGGGYSYNEQFF. Written as DNA, the CDR3 is TGCAGTGCCCCGAGACCACTAGCGGGAGGGGGTTATTCCTACAATGAGCAGTTCTTC.

This clonotype has ten or more counts. The genes are TRBV27 and TRBJ2-7, with D perhaps matching TRBD1 (6 bases). Trimming removed 5 bases at V and 5 bases at J, with 19 bases between. In germline, CDR1 is MNHEY, CDR2 SMNVEV (reference sequence). The CDR3 is made up of 15 amino acids. The CDR3 DNA is TGTGCCAGCAGTAAAAACCGGGACAACCGCCACGAGCAGTACTTC. Translating it yields CASSKNRDNRHEQYF.

This clonotype was observed many times. The chain is built from TRBV6-1 and TRBJ2-1; 11 bases fit TRBD1. Germline CDR1 MNHNS, CDR2 SASEGT. CDR3 length: 12 residues. V dropped 7 bases and J dropped 15; count of bases not matched to a gene: 8. DNA of the CDR3: TGTGCCAGCAATCCAATGGGACAGGGGGGGTTCTTC. Protein sequence: CASNPMGQGGFF.

This clonotype was recorded a few times. This chain joins TRBV28 and TRBJ2-7, with 8 bases that match TRBD2. Trimming at V came to 11 bases and at J to 4 bases, leaving 16 bases not matched to a gene. The germline V gene encodes CDR1 MDHEN and CDR2 SYDVKM. The CDR3 is made up of 15 amino acids. CDR3 coding DNA: TGTGCCGGAGGCAGGGGCGGGAGGAAGGGATACGAGCAGTACTTC. Its translation: CAGGRGGRKGYEQYF.

The table lists this clonotype with many counts. The chain combines TRBV6-1 with TRBJ2-2; TRBD2 agrees at 8 bases. CDR1 and CDR2 (germline): MNHNS, SASEGT. Trimming at V came to 7 bases and at J to 0 bases, leaving 7 bases not matched to a gene. CDR3 length equals 16 residues. CDR3 sequence reads: CASKIPGLANTGELFF. The CDR3 bases are TGTGCCAGCAAAATACCGGGACTAGCGAACACCGGGGAGCTGTTTTTT.

The table lists this clonotype with many counts. The rearrangement uses TRBV28 and TRBJ2-7; D is possibly TRBD1 (6 bases). The ends were cut back, 6 bases at V and 3 bases at J, with 18 bases in the middle. Germline V gene data show CDR1 as MDHEN and CDR2 as SYDVKM. The CDR3 is 15 amino acids. CDR3 DNA: TGTGCCAGCAGCCGTCGGACAGCCGAGCTCTACGAGCAGTACTTC. Protein sequence: CASSRRTAELYEQYF. Using reference TRBV28 and TRBJ2-7 for the parts outside the CDR3, the full variable domain is DVKVTQSSRYLVKRTGEKVFLECVQDMDHENMFWYRQDPGLGLRLIYFSYDVKMKEKGDIPEGYSVSREKKERFSLILESASTNQTSMYLCASSRRTAELYEQYFGPGTRLTVT.

The chain employs TRBV20-1 and TRBJ1-6; D is undetermined. There are 14 residues in the CDR3. Trimming pared 0 bases from V and 6 bases from J, leaving 9 bases between. Per the germline V gene, CDR1 is DFQATT and CDR2 is SNEGSKA (reference sequence). CDR3 sequence reads: CSARDRRGNSPLHF. The CDR3 DNA follows: TGCAGTGCTAGAGATAGACGGGGTAATTCACCCCTCCACTTT.

This rearrangement joins TRBV5-6 to TRBJ2-1; 11 positions agree with TRBD2. The germline V gene encodes CDR1 SGHDT and CDR2 YYEEEE. V shed 4 bases and J 4 bases; nucleotides not matched to a gene: 1. CDR3 length: 14 residues. As DNA, the CDR3 is TGTGCCAGCAGCACTAGCGGGAGATACAATGAGCAGTTCTTC. Its translation is CASSTSGRYNEQFF.

The table lists this clonotype with many counts. This chain connects TRBV7-9 to TRBJ2-1, with D tentatively TRBD1 (6 bases). This CDR3 has 12 residues. V lost 3 bases, J lost 8 bases, and 8 bases lay in between. Germline CDR1 reads SEHNR; CDR2 reads FQNEAQ (reference sequence). In DNA, the CDR3 is TGTGCCAGCAGCTTCAGGGGACATGAGCAGTTCTTC. Protein: CASSFRGHEQFF.

This clonotype occurred a few times. This chain uses TRBV20-1 with TRBJ1-6; possibly TRBD1 for D (6 bases). Germline V CDR1 and CDR2: DFQATT, SNEGSKA (reference sequence). This CDR3 spans 14 amino acids. V lost 2 bases and J lost 7, with 12 bases in between. Here the CDR3 reads CSARRTELNSPLHF. The CDR3 DNA is TGCAGTGCTAGAAGGACAGAACTAAATTCACCCCTCCACTTT.

This clonotype was recorded many times. This chain links TRBV7-8 with TRBJ2-3; 7 nucleotides line up with TRBD2. Germline loops: CDR1 SGHVS, CDR2 FQNEAQ. There are 16 residues in the CDR3. With V trimmed by 2 bases and J by 4 bases, 9 bases remained unmatched. For the CDR3, the DNA is TGTGCCAGCAGCTTATATGCGGGAGTTGGGGCAGATACGCAGTATTTT. The encoded protein is CASSLYAGVGADTQYF.

V gene TRBV7-2 combines with J gene TRBJ1-5; D is uncertain. CDR1 is SGHTA, CDR2 FQGNSA, per germline. Trimming took off 2 bases at V and 6 bases at J, with 8 bases between the two ends. CDR3 length: 13 amino acids. The CDR3 DNA reads TGTGCCAGCAGCTTAATCTCCAGTCAGCCCCAGCATTTT. It encodes CASSLISSQPQHF.